Following are 31 T cell receptor beta chains from one sample sequenced in a study of cytomegalovirus exposure and HLA in healthy donors. Here immunoSEQ multiplex PCR was the method, and the copy in TCRdb shows in-frame clones only, minus some. The sample consists of roughly 56,000 clones, 90% to 95% of them appearing once. Sequencing was performed on PBMCs. These receptors all come from a woman in her thirties in good health and CMV-seronegative.

This chain links TRBV20-1 with TRBJ2-7; D possibly corresponds to TRBD1 (6 bases). CDR1 is DFQATT, CDR2 SNEGSKA, per germline (reference sequence). CDR3 length: 11 residues. The V end was cut by 6 bases, the J end by 4 bases, with 10 bases between. Here the CDR3 DNA reads TGCAGTGCCCCCCAGGGGTACGAGCAGTACTTC. Encoded protein: CSAPQGYEQYF.

As DNA, the CDR3 is TGTGCCAGCAGCCAAGCGGGGCCGTACAATGAGCAGTTCTTC. Translation gives CASSQAGPYNEQFF. The chain uses TRBV9 and TRBJ2-1, with 7 bases identical to TRBD2. The J segment lost 4 bases and the V segment lost 4 bases, leaving 5 bases of the junction unmatched. The CDR3 covers 14 residues. Germline V CDR1 and CDR2: SGDLS, YYNGEE.

The CDR3 region has the DNA TGTGCCAGCAGCCTCTTAGCGGGAGGAGGGTACAATGAGCAGTTCTTC. Encoded protein: CASSLLAGGGYNEQFF. This chain uses TRBV14 with TRBJ2-1; 10 bases match TRBD2. This CDR3 is 16 amino acids long. The junction had 7 bases not matched to a gene; V was cut back by 4 bases and J by 4 bases. Germline-derived CDR1 and CDR2 are SGHDN and FVKESK.

The chain has TRBV28 and TRBJ1-4, with D perhaps matching TRBD1 (5 bases). This CDR3 has 13 amino acids. V lost 5 bases and J lost 15, with 19 bases in between. Germline values: CDR1 MDHEN, CDR2 SYDVKM. In nucleotides, the CDR3 is TGTGCCAGCAGTCCTTTGGACACCTTTACGGTGTTTTTT. Its translation: CASSPLDTFTVFF.

The J gene is TRBJ1-1, the V gene TRBV27; the D gene is possibly TRBD1 (5 bases). V was shortened by 5 bases and J by 9 bases, with 16 bases between the two germline ends. The CDR3 runs 13 residues. The germline V gene encodes CDR1 MNHEY and CDR2 SMNVEV (reference sequence). CDR3 region: CASSAPGGRKAFF. The DNA of the CDR3 is TGTGCCAGCAGTGCACCGGGGGGTAGAAAAGCTTTCTTT.

The chain recombines TRBV6-1 with TRBJ2-3, with TRBD1 identical over 8 bases. The CDR3 sequence is 14 residues long. Germline lookup yields CDR1 MNHNS and CDR2 SASEGT. Losses at the gene ends were 7 bases for V and 1 base for J; bases not matched to a gene: 4. The CDR3 protein is CASTGGQGTDTQYF. The DNA of the CDR3 is TGTGCCAGCACTGGGGGACAGGGCACAGATACGCAGTATTTT.

V and J are TRBV15 and TRBJ1-2, with D tentatively TRBD1 (6 bases). V lost 4 bases and J 2 bases, leaving 11 bases between the germline ends. The CDR3 runs 14 residues. CDR1 is LNHNV and CDR2 is YYDKDF in the germline V gene (reference sequence). The CDR3 protein is CATSKGDTNYGYTF. CDR3 in DNA: TGTGCCACCAGCAAGGGGGACACCAACTATGGCTACACCTTC.

The rearrangement uses TRBV7-2 and TRBJ2-2; D might be TRBD1 (6 bases). The V end lost 6 bases, the J end lost 6 bases, and 14 bases lay between the germline ends. Germline V gene sequence: CDR1 SGHTA, CDR2 FQGNSA. The CDR3 is 14 residues long. The CDR3 sequence is CASRDGRGSGELFF. DNA of the CDR3: TGTGCCAGCAGGGACGGCAGGGGATCCGGGGAGCTGTTTTTT.

V gene TRBV27 combines with J gene TRBJ2-1; D is perhaps TRBD2 (6 bases). CDR3 length: 16 amino acids. V was shortened by 2 bases and J by 0 bases, with 11 bases between the two germline ends. Germline assignment: CDR1 MNHEY and CDR2 SMNVEV (reference sequence). CDR3: CASSLAPGSSYNEQFF. DNA for the CDR3: TGTGCCAGCAGTTTAGCCCCCGGGAGCTCCTACAATGAGCAGTTCTTC.

This clone appeared once. V usage is TRBV9 and J usage is TRBJ1-2; D gene uncertain. V lost 3 bases and J lost 7, with 7 bases in between. The CDR3 contains 11 residues. The germline V gene encodes CDR1 SGDLS and CDR2 YYNGEE. The CDR3 DNA reads as TGTGCCAGCAGCGCCTATGGTGGCTACACCTTC. This codes for CASSAYGGYTF.

V usage is TRBV21-1 and J usage is TRBJ1-5; the table's TRBD1 call for D was not verified on the DNA. TRBV21-1 is a listed pseudogene. The CDR3 spans 18 residues. CDR3 in DNA: TGTGCCAGCAATCCTTTACTAAATCGCCGGGACAGGGTTGAGCCCCAGCATTTT. Translation: CASNPLLNRRDRVEPQHF.

CDR3 in amino acids: CASSSGLAGVQTYEQYF. Here the CDR3 DNA reads TGCGCCAGCAGCAGTGGACTAGCGGGAGTTCAAACCTACGAGCAGTACTTC. V gene TRBV5-1 combines with J gene TRBJ2-7; TRBD2 matches 13 bases. CDR3 size: 17 residues. Germline assignment: CDR1 SGHRS and CDR2 YFSETQ. V shed 4 bases and J 2 bases; nucleotides not matched to a gene: 9.

This clone was observed a single time. The chain carries TRBV7-9 and TRBJ1-2; D not certain. The CDR3 has 15 amino acids. V gave up 1 base and J gave up 5 bases, with 14 bases separating them. Per germline, CDR1 SEHNR and CDR2 FQNEAQ (reference sequence). The CDR3 region has the DNA TGTGCCAGCAGCTTAGTCCCGGGGAGACTTTATGGCTACACCTTC. Protein: CASSLVPGRLYGYTF.

The count of this clone is one. The chain carries TRBV6-5 and TRBJ2-7; weak D call: TRBD1 (5 bases). Trimming removed 7 bases at V and 0 bases at J, with 13 bases between. The CDR3 spans 14 residues. Germline CDR1 is MNHEY and CDR2 is SVGAGI. The CDR3 DNA reads as TGTGCCAGCAATGGAAGACAGAGCTCCTACGAGCAGTACTTC. It yields the protein CASNGRQSSYEQYF.

The chain couples TRBV27 to TRBJ2-3, with D possibly being TRBD2 (6 bases). CDR1 MNHEY and CDR2 SMNVEV come from the germline V gene (reference sequence). The CDR3 has 18 amino acids. Trimming left V 5 bases short and J 2 bases short, with 23 bases between. The CDR3, as DNA: TGTGCCAGCAGTACACCGTTCTCTCTTACGGGGGACACAGATACGCAGTATTTT. This sequence encodes CASSTPFSLTGDTDTQYF.

The genes are TRBV29-1 and TRBJ2-7, with 8 bases matching TRBD2. The germline gives CDR1 SQVTM, CDR2 ANQGSEA. The CDR3 is 15 amino acids. J gave up 0 bases and V 2 bases, and 6 bases lay outside the gene matches. The CDR3 loop is CSVEKRLASSYEQYF. Here the CDR3 DNA reads TGCAGCGTTGAAAAGAGACTAGCGTCCTCCTACGAGCAGTACTTC.

V usage is TRBV5-1 and J usage is TRBJ1-1, with D perhaps TRBD1 (6 bases). V was trimmed by 2 bases and J by 7 bases, leaving 12 bases between them. Per germline, CDR1 SGHRS and CDR2 YFSETQ. This CDR3 region has 13 residues. The CDR3 DNA is TGCGCCAGCAGCTTCGGGGGGCGGAATGAAGCTTTCTTT. Its protein product is CASSFGGRNEAFF.

This clone occurred once. The chain links TRBV7-9 to TRBJ2-1; no reliable D call. This CDR3 is 12 amino acids long. V shed 1 base and J shed 7 bases, with 5 bases lying between them. Germline loops: CDR1 SEHNR, CDR2 FQNEAQ (reference sequence). CDR3: CASSLDGNEQFF. DNA of the CDR3: TGTGCCAGCAGCTTAGACGGGAATGAGCAGTTCTTC. The variable domain in full, with the rest retrieved from reference TRBV7-9 and TRBJ2-1, is DTGVSQNPRHKITKRGQNVTFRCDPISEHNRLYWYRQTLGQGPEFLTYFQNEAQLEKSRLLSDRFSAERPKGSFSTLEIQRTEQGDSAMYLCASSLDGNEQFFGPGTRLTVL.

This rearrangement joins TRBV19 to TRBJ1-2; 8 nucleotides match TRBD1. V dropped 5 bases and J dropped 2; count of bases not matched to a gene: 7. Germline-derived CDR1 and CDR2 are LNHDA and SQIVND (reference sequence). CDR3 size: 15 residues. The CDR3 sequence is CASSLRQGRNYGYTF. The CDR3 nucleotides are TGTGCCAGTAGTCTACGACAGGGGAGGAACTATGGCTACACCTTC.

The table lists this clone with a few counts. This chain connects TRBV19 to TRBJ2-7; D perhaps matches TRBD2 (7 bases). V was clipped by 3 bases and J by 2 bases, with 17 bases between them. Germline-derived CDR1 and CDR2 are LNHDA and SQIVND (reference sequence). The CDR3 contains 16 residues. The CDR3 nucleotides read TGTGCCAGTAGTATGGGGGCGAGCGGGATCGCCTACGAGCAGTACTTC. Translating gives CASSMGASGIAYEQYF.

The rearrangement joins TRBV7-6 to TRBJ2-6, with a tentative D call TRBD2 (5 bases). V gave up 1 base and J gave up 0 bases, with 10 bases separating them. In germline, CDR1 is SGHVS, CDR2 FNYEAQ. This CDR3 is built from 17 residues. The CDR3 coding sequence is TGTGCCAGCAGCTTAGGGGAGTTGATCTCTGGGGCCAACGTCCTGACTTTC. Residues: CASSLGELISGANVLTF.

The V gene is TRBV7-9, the J gene TRBJ1-1, with TRBD1 as a possible D gene (6 bases). Per germline, CDR1 SEHNR and CDR2 FQNEAQ (reference sequence). The ends were cut back, 5 bases at V and 0 bases at J, with 10 bases in the middle. This CDR3 contains 14 residues. CDR3 residues: CASSPGTLNTEAFF. The DNA of the CDR3 is TGTGCCAGCAGCCCCGGGACATTGAACACTGAAGCTTTCTTT. Supplemented by reference TRBV7-9 and TRBJ1-1, the full variable domain reads DTGVSQNPRHKITKRGQNVTFRCDPISEHNRLYWYRQTLGQGPEFLTYFQNEAQLEKSRLLSDRFSAERPKGSFSTLEIQRTEQGDSAMYLCASSPGTLNTEAFFGQGTRLTVV.

This rearrangement joins TRBV27 to TRBJ1-1; 10 bases map to TRBD1. The CDR3 is 16 residues long. Germline CDR1 MNHEY, CDR2 SMNVEV (reference sequence). V shed 11 bases, J shed 0 bases, and the junction held 12 bases outside the gene matches. This chain's CDR3 is CAASQTGGQMNTEAFF. DNA of the CDR3: TGTGCCGCCTCCCAGACAGGGGGCCAAATGAACACTGAAGCTTTCTTT.

The chain couples TRBV18 to TRBJ1-1, with D possibly matching TRBD1 (5 bases). The CDR3 is 18 amino acids. V shed 6 bases and J shed 4 bases, with 27 bases lying between them. CDR1 KGHSH and CDR2 LQKENI come from the germline V gene. CDR3 protein: CASSRSPGRGTSSTEAFF. CDR3 bases: TGTGCCAGCTCTCGCAGTCCGGGACGGGGGACTTCGAGCACTGAAGCTTTCTTT.

The chain combines TRBV6-1 with TRBJ1-5; D is perhaps TRBD1 (5 bases). Trimming removed 6 bases at V and 4 bases at J, with 13 bases between. Germline CDR1 MNHNS, CDR2 SASEGT. The CDR3 has 14 amino acids. In nucleotides, the CDR3 is TGTGCCAGCAGGAACGGGGGATGGAATCAGCCCCAGCATTTT. As protein: CASRNGGWNQPQHF.

The rearrangement links TRBV18 to TRBJ2-5; tentatively, D is TRBD1 (8 bases). Trimming took 6 bases from V and 4 from J, leaving 21 bases between them. The CDR3 is 16 amino acids. Germline values: CDR1 KGHSH, CDR2 LQKENI. Here the CDR3 reads CASSQGASGPGETQYF. CDR3 nucleotide sequence: TGTGCCAGCTCCCAGGGGGCTAGCGGCCCGGGAGAGACCCAGTACTTC.

V gene TRBV5-8 combines with J gene TRBJ2-2; a possible D gene is TRBD2 (5 bases). This CDR3 contains 15 residues. CDR1 is SGHTS, CDR2 YDEGEE, per germline. V lost 2 bases, J lost 6 bases, and 14 bases lay in between. The CDR3 sequence is CASSFKRLRPGELFF. CDR3 sequence (DNA): TGTGCCAGCAGCTTTAAGCGGTTGAGACCCGGGGAGCTGTTTTTT.

V gene TRBV4-2 combines with J gene TRBJ2-5; 7 positions match TRBD1. CDR1 is LGHNA, CDR2 YNFKEQ, per germline. Trimming cost V 3 bases and J 2 bases; bases outside gene matches: 12. This CDR3 has 17 residues. For the CDR3, the DNA is TGTGCCAGCAGCCAGGGTAACCCGGGACAGCCACAAGAGACCCAGTACTTC. Translating it yields CASSQGNPGQPQETQYF.

The chain employs TRBV14 and TRBJ1-1, with unresolved D. The CDR3 is 14 amino acids. Trimming cost V 1 base and J 5 bases, with 11 bases left between them. Germline V gene data show CDR1 as SGHDN and CDR2 as FVKESK. The CDR3 spells CASSQGGGGTEAFF. CDR3 nucleotide sequence: TGTGCCAGCAGCCAAGGGGGAGGTGGGACTGAAGCTTTCTTT. Supplemented by reference TRBV14 and TRBJ1-1, the full variable domain reads EAGVTQFPSHSVIEKGQTVTLRCDPISGHDNLYWYRRVMGKEIKFLLHFVKESKQDESGMPNNRFLAERTGGTYSTLKVQPAELEDSGVYFCASSQGGGGTEAFFGQGTRLTVV.

The chain carries TRBV5-4 and TRBJ1-3; no clear D. CDR1 is SGHNT, CDR2 YYREEE, per germline (reference sequence). V gave up 1 base and J gave up 4 bases, with 6 bases separating them. The CDR3 extends over 13 amino acids. The CDR3 reads CASSLQQGNTIYF. CDR3 DNA sequence: TGTGCCAGCAGCTTGCAACAGGGAAACACCATATATTTT.

The chain uses TRBV7-2 and TRBJ2-5, with D possibly TRBD2 on 5 matching bases. Between the trimmed V and J ends, which lost 5 bases and 5 bases, there was a span of 15 bases. CDR1 is SGHTA and CDR2 is FQGNSA in the germline V gene. CDR3 length: 14 amino acids. CDR3 protein: CASSMISAKETQYF. CDR3 coding DNA: TGTGCCAGCAGCATGATTAGCGCTAAGGAGACCCAGTACTTC.